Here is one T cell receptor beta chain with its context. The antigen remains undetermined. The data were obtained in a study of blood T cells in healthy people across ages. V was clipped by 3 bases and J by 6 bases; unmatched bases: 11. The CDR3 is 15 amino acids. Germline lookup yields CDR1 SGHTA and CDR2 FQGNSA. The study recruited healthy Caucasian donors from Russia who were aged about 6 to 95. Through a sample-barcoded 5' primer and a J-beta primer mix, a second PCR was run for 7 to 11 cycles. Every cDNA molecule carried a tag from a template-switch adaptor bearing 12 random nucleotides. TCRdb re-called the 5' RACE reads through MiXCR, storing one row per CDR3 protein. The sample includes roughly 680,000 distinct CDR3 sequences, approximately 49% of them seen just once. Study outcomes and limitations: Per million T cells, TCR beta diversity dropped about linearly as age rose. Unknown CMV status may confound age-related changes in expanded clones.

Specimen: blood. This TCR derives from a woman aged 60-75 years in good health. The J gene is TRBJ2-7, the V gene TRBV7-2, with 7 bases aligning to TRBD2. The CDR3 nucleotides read TGTGCCAGCAGCTTTCTTGCGGGAGTGGTTGTCGAGCAGTACTTC. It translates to CASSFLAGVVVEQYF.